This T cell receptor beta chain stems from a study of cytomegalovirus exposure and HLA in healthy donors. Whole-study context: The Caucasian-associated ancestry cluster held roughly 84% of a few hundred genotyped donors. Study-wide results and limits: The likely explanation for a cluster of highly shared sequence variants was sequencing artifact. Later analysis identified 16,000 or so TCR beta sequences associated with HLA alleles, using a false discovery rate threshold of 0.05. In a later analysis, productive TCRs from donors in an Asian-associated ancestry cluster reportedly carried fewer N-insertions than the cohort mean.

With respect to this clone: Its cognate antigen is unknown.

Losses at the gene ends were 6 bases for V and 5 bases for J; bases not matched to a gene: 6. Germline values: CDR1 SGHAT, CDR2 FQNNGV. This CDR3 region has 14 residues. The PCR used 60 Vbeta and 13 Jbeta primers. Some clones are missing from TCRdb's copy, which holds only in-frame ones; the method was immunoSEQ multiplex PCR. Among about 160,000 clones listed, around 80% were seen once. The material sequenced was PBMCs. This TCR was sampled from a man in his forties in good health and CMV-seronegative. The V gene is TRBV11-2, the J gene TRBJ2-1; TRBD1 matches at 8 bases. The CDR3 nucleotides are TGTGCCAGCAGTAAGGACAGGGATCACAATGAGCAGTTCTTC. Translation gives CASSKDRDHNEQFF.